Presented here are 4 T cell receptor beta chains from one specimen sequenced in a study of T cells in tuberculosis. Method: immunoSEQ multiplex PCR; TCRdb's copy keeps in-frame clones and lacks some. The sample has 44,000 or so clones, about 95% seen once. Sequencing input: PBMCs. All receptors come from a donor aged 10 to 29 with latent tuberculosis or without tuberculosis infection.

This chain joins TRBV27 and TRBJ1-2, with TRBD1 matching 10 bases. From germline, CDR1 is MNHEY and CDR2 SMNVEV (reference sequence). After removal of 0 bases from V and 4 bases from J, the junction contained 14 bases not matched to a gene. CDR3 length equals 19 residues. CDR3: CASSLSRAGTGEKFYGYTF. DNA of the CDR3: TGTGCCAGCAGTTTATCGAGGGCCGGGACAGGGGAAAAATTCTATGGCTACACCTTC.

The DNA of the CDR3 is TGTGCCAGCAGCCCCAGGACTGGAACCGGGGAGCTGTTTTTT. Its protein is CASSPRTGTGELFF. This chain links TRBV11-2 with TRBJ2-2, with a weak D call TRBD2 (5 bases). This CDR3 spans 14 amino acids. Germline values: CDR1 SGHAT, CDR2 FQNNGV. V lost 5 bases and J lost 5, with 12 bases in between.

CDR3 nucleotide sequence: TGCAGCGTTGTAAAGGGGGGGTGGGATTTCTTT. Translation: CSVVKGGWDFF. The genes are TRBV29-1 and TRBJ1-1; D is perhaps TRBD1 (6 bases). V shed 4 bases and J shed 13 bases, with 16 bases lying between them. The CDR3 spans 11 residues. Looked up from germline, CDR1 is SQVTM and CDR2 is ANQGSEA.

This chain uses TRBV30 with TRBJ2-1; D may be TRBD2 (6 bases). CDR1 is GTSNPN and CDR2 is SVGIG in the germline V gene (reference sequence). The CDR3 extends over 13 amino acids. V shed 5 bases and J shed 0 bases, with 8 bases lying between them. The DNA for the CDR3 is TGTGCCTGGGGACTACCCTCCTACAATGAGCAGTTCTTC. It yields the protein CAWGLPSYNEQFF.